This T cell receptor (beta chain) is drawn from a study of T-cell reconstitution after alpha-beta-depleted transplantation in children. The CDR3 contains 14 residues. Germline CDR1 and CDR2: MGHDK and SYGVNS. The germline V and J ends were trimmed by 4 bases and 2 bases, with 12 bases remaining between them. This clonotype was seen ten or more times. As yet, its antigen is unknown. Study-wide findings and caveats: Some patients' high day-60 TCRbeta diversity was traced to surviving recipient T cells and thymic progenitors. Fresh T-cell production supplied most of the T-cell counts and diversity seen one year after transplant. Alpha-beta T cells about two months after transplant reportedly derived from several hundred expanded graft clones.

For TCRbeta, the library was prepared with unique molecular identifiers. TCRdb itself ran the PCR reads through MiXCR, one entry per CDR3 protein. Here the sample spans about 300,000 distinct CDR3 sequences, 10% being singletons. The sequence derives from a boy in the first two years of life with acute myeloid leukemia, due to receive a stem cell transplant. The chain recombines TRBV25-1 with TRBJ2-7; possible D gene TRBD1, 5 bases. Sequencing was performed on PBMCs, taken before TCRalphabeta/CD19-depleted stem cell transplant. The CDR3 DNA reads as TGTGCCAGCAGTGGGTACAGGCGCCCCTACGAGCAGTACTTC. Protein product: CASSGYRRPYEQYF.